These T cell receptor beta chains were read from a single sample in a study of cytomegalovirus exposure and HLA in healthy donors. The method was immunoSEQ multiplex PCR; TCRdb's version includes in-frame clones alone and lacks a portion of them. The repertoire table contains around 190,000 clones. The material sequenced was PBMCs. Receptor source: a woman aged 30 to 39 in good health and CMV-seropositive. Each CDR3 is given with its conserved first and last residue. The D gene is left open where the match is weak.

d_gene	j_gene	v_gene	CDR3nt	CDR3aa
.	TRBJ1-3	TRBV7-9	TGTGCCAGCCTGACGGGGGGAAACACCATATATTTT	CASLTGGNTIYF
.	TRBJ2-7	TRBV6-5	TGTGCCAGCAGGGGAGGCATGAATTACGAGCAGTACTTC	CASRGGMNYEQYF
.	TRBJ2-7	TRBV18	TGTGCCAGCTCACCTAGACAGAACTACGAGCAGTACTTC	CASSPRQNYEQYF
TRBD2	TRBJ2-3	TRBV4-2	TGTGCCAGCAGCCAAGAACGGGGAGCGGGATACACAGATACGCAGTATTTT	CASSQERGAGYTDTQYF
TRBD1	TRBJ2-7	TRBV27	TGTGCCAGCAGTCCGACGACAGGGCCCTACGAGCAGTACTTC	CASSPTTGPYEQYF
.	TRBJ1-4	TRBV27	TGTGCCAGCAGTTTATTGTCCAAGGGGCCTGAAAAACTGTTTTTT	CASSLLSKGPEKLFF
.	TRBJ2-3	TRBV11-3	TGTGCCAGCAGCCCAGGGGAGGGTACTATGACAGATACGCAGTATTTT	CASSPGEGTMTDTQYF
.	TRBJ2-7	TRBV10-3	TGTGCCATCAGTGAAGGAGGTTACGAGCAGTACTTC	CAISEGGYEQYF
TRBD2	TRBJ2-7	TRBV19	TGTGCCAGTAGTATATCGGCACTAGCGGGAGACGAGCAGTACTTC	CASSISALAGDEQYF
TRBD2	TRBJ2-3	TRBV4-1	TGCGCCAGCAGCCAAACCACTAGCGGGTACACAGATACGCAGTATTTT	CASSQTTSGYTDTQYF
TRBD1	TRBJ1-5	TRBV30	TGTGCCTGGAGTTCGGGACAGGCGCCTTATAGCAATCAGCCCCAGCATTTT	CAWSSGQAPYSNQPQHF
.	TRBJ1-1	TRBV11-2	TGTGCCAGCAGCTTACGTTGGCAGGGGAACACTGAAGCTTTCTTT	CASSLRWQGNTEAFF
TRBD1	TRBJ1-4	TRBV6-6	TGTGCCAGCAGGGACACCGGGACAGGGGGTGAAAAACTGTTTTTT	CASRDTGTGGEKLFF
TRBD2	TRBJ2-3	TRBV7-6	TGTGCCAGCAGCAGCGGGGGGATAACAGATACGCAGTATTTT	CASSSGGITDTQYF
.	TRBJ1-1	TRBV5-6	TGTGCCAGCAGCAGGACCGCAGGGCGATCGAACACTGAAGCTTTCTTT	CASSRTAGRSNTEAFF
.	TRBJ1-5	TRBV5-4	TGTGCCAGCAGCCCTGGACTGAATAATCAGCCCCAGCATTTT	CASSPGLNNQPQHF
.	TRBJ1-1	TRBV14	TGTGCCAGCAGCCAAGTAGAAACAGGCGGGGGATTAAAGAACACTGAAGCTTTCTTT	CASSQVETGGGLKNTEAFF
.	TRBJ2-3	TRBV10-3	TGTGCCATCAGTGAGAGCATCCTTCTCGCGGGGACTTCCCGCACAGATACGCAGTATTTT	CAISESILLAGTSRTDTQYF
.	TRBJ1-1	TRBV7-2	TGTGCCAGCAGCTTAGGGTCGGTTACTGAAGCTTTCTTT	CASSLGSVTEAFF
TRBD2	TRBJ2-1	TRBV6-1	TGTGCCAGCAGTGATGCCGGGACTAGCGGGAGAAATGAGCAGTTCTTC	CASSDAGTSGRNEQFF
TRBD1	TRBJ2-3	TRBV7-9	TGTGCCAGCAGCCTCCGACAGGGGAGTACAGATACGCAGTATTTT	CASSLRQGSTDTQYF
TRBD1	TRBJ1-2	TRBV19	TGTGCCAGTAGAACTACAGGGGCTGGCTATGGCTACACCTTC	CASRTTGAGYGYTF
TRBD1	TRBJ2-3	TRBV10-3	TGTGCCATCAGGGGAAGGACAGGGATATCCACAGATACGCAGTATTTT	CAIRGRTGISTDTQYF
TRBD2	TRBJ2-1	TRBV4-1	TGCGCCAGCAGCCAAGATGTTCTAGCGGGAGTCAACAATGAGCAGTTCTTC	CASSQDVLAGVNNEQFF
TRBD2	TRBJ2-1	TRBV19	TGTGCCAGTACCCGGCGGGAGGTATCCAATGAGCAGTTCTTC	CASTRREVSNEQFF
TRBD1	TRBJ2-7	TRBV5-1	TGCGCCAGCAGCCCCGGGGACAGAGCCTACGAGCAGTACTTC	CASSPGDRAYEQYF
.	TRBJ1-2	TRBV6-5	TGTGCCAGCAGCCTCCGACAGGCTAGCCTGGGTGGCTACACCTTC	CASSLRQASLGGYTF
.	TRBJ1-2	TRBV6-1	TGTGCCAGCAGTGCCGCCCAGTATGGCTACACCTTC	CASSAAQYGYTF
.	TRBJ2-7	TRBV28	TGTGCCAGCAGTTTAGCGGGAAGTGGGTCCTACGAGCAGTACTTC	CASSLAGSGSYEQYF
.	TRBJ1-6	TRBV6-1	TGTGCCAGCAAAACGGGCTATAATTCACCCCTCCACTTT	CASKTGYNSPLHF
.	TRBJ1-5	TRBV5-6	TGTGCCAGCAGCCCGGGGGGAGATTATAGCAATCAGCCCCAGCATTTT	CASSPGGDYSNQPQHF
.	TRBJ1-1	TRBV7-9	TGTGCCAGCAGCTTAGATCAGGGGACTGAAGCTTTCTTT	CASSLDQGTEAFF
.	TRBJ2-1	TRBV29-1	TGCAGCGTTGACAGGTCAGGGGAGCAGTTCTTC	CSVDRSGEQFF
.	TRBJ2-3	TRBV7-2	TGTGCCAGCAGCCGCCGGACTCGCTCTGGCGATACGCAGTATTTT	CASSRRTRSGDTQYF
TRBD1	TRBJ2-3	TRBV5-6	TGTGCCAGCAGCTCTACAGGGGGTGAGGCAGATACGCAGTATTTT	CASSSTGGEADTQYF
.	TRBJ1-6	TRBV27	TGTGCCAGCAGTTTGATGGGGCAGGGGTCCTCCTATAATTCACCCCTCCACTTT	CASSLMGQGSSYNSPLHF
TRBD2	TRBJ2-1	TRBV6-5	TGTGCCAGCAGCCCCGGGGGGGCCTACAATGAGCAGTTCTTC	CASSPGGAYNEQFF
TRBD1	TRBJ1-1	TRBV7-9	TGTGCCAGCAGCTTTAGACAGGGGGCTGGGTCCTCCGCTTTCTTT	CASSFRQGAGSSAFF
TRBD1	TRBJ2-7	TRBV29-1	TGCAGCGTCCTAATACAGGGGGAACACGAGCAGTACTTC	CSVLIQGEHEQYF
TRBD1	TRBJ2-3	TRBV5-4	TGTGCCAGCAGCAAGGACAGGATATCCACAGATACGCAGTATTTT	CASSKDRISTDTQYF
TRBD2	TRBJ2-1	TRBV9	TGTGCCAGCAGCGTCTGGGCGGGAGGTAGTGGCAATGAGCAGTTCTTC	CASSVWAGGSGNEQFF
.	TRBJ1-1	TRBV20-1	TGCAGTGCTCCCCCGGGAACTGAAGCTTTCTTT	CSAPPGTEAFF